The rows below give T cell receptor beta chains drawn from one sample of a study of blood T cell repertoires in COVID-19. Sequenced by immunoSEQ multiplex PCR; TCRdb stores in-frame clones only, minus some. The sample lists over 45,000 clones; around 91% were seen once. Source material: peripheral blood. The receptors were sampled from an older woman with active COVID-19. Each CDR3 is given with its conserved first and last residue. The D gene is left open where the match is weak. For some rows the clone size is stated as once, few or many, or as a class when expanded; others skip it.

cdr3_aa	cdr3_nt	j_call	v_call	cdr3_length	d_call	clone_size
CSVVRVNTEAFF	TGCAGCGTTGTTCGGGTGAACACTGAAGCTTTCTTT	TRBJ1-1	TRBV29-1	12	.	.
CASSRPGFNEKLFF	TGCGCCAGCAGTAGACCGGGATTCAATGAAAAACTGTTTTTT	TRBJ1-4	TRBV23-1	14	.	once
CASSGQLNTEAFF	TGTGCCAGCAGCGGACAGCTAAACACTGAAGCTTTCTTT	TRBJ1-1	TRBV5-6	13	.	.
CASSEPGQADSLAALSITGELFF	TGTGCCAGCAGTGAACCGGGACAGGCGGATAGTTTGGCCGCACTTTCGATTACCGGGGAGCTGTTTTTT	TRBJ2-2	TRBV2	23	TRBD1	once
CASSHTSSGTYNSPLHF	TGTGCCAGCAGCCACACAAGCTCAGGGACCTATAATTCACCCCTCCACTTT	TRBJ1-6	TRBV2	17	.	.
CSVRHRQAYNEQFF	TGCAGCGTCAGACACCGACAGGCGTACAATGAGCAGTTCTTC	TRBJ2-1	TRBV29-1	14	.	.
CASSFWDRENHYGYTF	TGTGCCAGCAGCTTTTGGGACAGGGAGAACCACTATGGCTACACCTTC	TRBJ1-2	TRBV13	16	TRBD1	.
CASSLAETSRAVLEQFF	TGTGCCAGCAGCCTCGCAGAGACTAGTCGGGCGGTTCTTGAGCAGTTCTTC	TRBJ2-1	TRBV4-2	17	.	.
CASSVGQPYEQYF	TGTGCCAGTAGTGTGGGACAACCCTACGAGCAGTACTTC	TRBJ2-7	TRBV19	13	.	.
CASSLGARGGSPLHF	TGTGCCAGCAGCTTGGGAGCGCGGGGCGGGTCACCCCTCCACTTT	TRBJ1-6	TRBV5-4	15	.	.
CASGLSLFPYGYTF	TGTGCTAGTGGTTTGTCTCTTTTCCCCTATGGCTACACCTTC	TRBJ1-2	TRBV12-5	14	.	.
CASSESSGTYTYEQYF	TGCGCCAGCAGTGAGTCGAGTGGGACTTACACCTACGAGCAGTACTTC	TRBJ2-7	TRBV10-2	16	.	.
CASSQDRAPDTQYF	TGTGCCAGCAGCCAGGACAGGGCTCCGGATACGCAGTATTTT	TRBJ2-3	TRBV7-2	14	TRBD1	.
CASSTPRGASPEAFF	TGTGCCAGCAGCACCCCCCGGGGGGCCAGTCCGGAAGCTTTCTTT	TRBJ1-1	TRBV13	15	.	.
CATGPPGTGELFF	TGTGCCACGGGTCCCCCGGGGACCGGGGAGCTGTTTTTT	TRBJ2-2	TRBV15	13	.	.
CASSSDRGLYGYTF	TGTGCCAGCAGCAGCGACAGGGGGCTCTATGGCTACACCTTC	TRBJ1-2	TRBV21-1	14	.	.
CASSPDRTSYEQYF	TGTGCCAGCTCACCTGACAGGACCAGCTACGAGCAGTACTTC	TRBJ2-7	TRBV18	14	.	.
CASSLGGKTYEQYF	TGCGCCAGCAGCTTGGGCGGCAAGACCTACGAGCAGTACTTC	TRBJ2-7	TRBV5-1	14	.	.
CASSPDRSSGPFFRGYTF	TGTGCCAGCTCACCTGACAGGTCCTCCGGACCTTTCTTCAGAGGCTACACCTTC	TRBJ1-2	TRBV18	18	.	.
CASSPGTSGGASQETQYF	TGTGCCAGCAGCCCTGGGACTAGCGGGGGGGCCTCCCAAGAGACCCAGTACTTC	TRBJ2-5	TRBV7-2	18	TRBD2	.
CASSLQGGNQPQHF	TGCGCCAGCAGCCTACAGGGGGGCAATCAGCCCCAGCATTTT	TRBJ1-5	TRBV5-1	14	TRBD1	.
CAISGDIANYGYTF	TGTGCCATCAGTGGTGATATAGCTAACTATGGCTACACCTTC	TRBJ1-2	TRBV10-3	14	.	once
CASSQDLGTVSNQPQHF	TGTGCCAGCAGCCAAGATTTGGGGACAGTTAGCAATCAGCCCCAGCATTTT	TRBJ1-5	TRBV3-1/TRBV3-2	17	TRBD1	.
CASSPYTSGGGTDTQYF	TGTGCCAGCAGCCCCTACACTAGCGGGGGGGGCACAGATACGCAGTATTTT	TRBJ2-3	TRBV7-3	17	TRBD2	.
CASRQGIGVDYGYTF	TGCGCCAGCAGGCAGGGGATCGGGGTTGACTATGGCTACACCTTC	TRBJ1-2	TRBV4-1	15	.	.
CASFYDRVTGELFF	TGTGCCAGCTTCTACGACAGGGTCACCGGGGAGCTGTTTTTT	TRBJ2-2	TRBV6-5	14	TRBD1	.
CASSLATATEAFF	TGTGCCAGCAGCTTAGCGACAGCCACTGAAGCTTTCTTT	TRBJ1-1	TRBV7-9	13	.	.
CATSRGGDVTDTQYF	TGTGCCACCAGCAGAGGCGGGGATGTCACAGATACGCAGTATTTT	TRBJ2-3	TRBV15	15	.	.
CASSPRRGTTYEQYF	TGTGCCAGCAGCCCAAGGAGAGGGACAACCTACGAGCAGTACTTC	TRBJ2-7	TRBV5-4	15	.	.
CASSISGATNEKLFF	TGTGCCAGTAGTATAAGCGGAGCAACTAATGAAAAACTGTTTTTT	TRBJ1-4	TRBV19	15	.	.
CASSSGTSGGALETQYF	TGCGCCAGCAGCTCCGGGACTAGCGGGGGGGCCCTAGAGACCCAGTACTTC	TRBJ2-5	TRBV5-1	17	TRBD2	.
CASSSWTGRLGGYTF	TGTGCCAGCAGTTCCTGGACAGGGAGGTTAGGGGGCTACACCTTC	TRBJ1-2	TRBV27	15	TRBD1	.
CASSVDGELGGYTF	TGTGCCAGCAGCGTAGATGGGGAGCTGGGGGGCTACACCTTC	TRBJ1-2	TRBV9	14	.	.
CASIDVFEEAGANVLTF	TGTGCCAGCATCGACGTCTTTGAGGAGGCTGGGGCCAACGTCCTGACTTTC	TRBJ2-6	TRBV21-1	17	.	.
CASSPLAGVETQYF	TGTGCCAGCTCACCCCTCGCGGGGGTAGAGACCCAGTACTTC	TRBJ2-5	TRBV18	14	TRBD2	.
CASSRTPNTEAFF	TGTGCCAGCAGCCGTACACCGAACACTGAAGCTTTCTTT	TRBJ1-1	TRBV14	13	.	.
CASSETGNSFYGYTF	TGTGCCAGCAGTGAAACTGGAAACAGCTTCTATGGCTACACCTTC	TRBJ1-2	TRBV6-1	15	.	few
CASSYRSPRGGSYNEQFF	TGTGCCAGCAGTTACAGAAGCCCAAGGGGGGGCTCCTACAATGAGCAGTTCTTC	TRBJ2-1	TRBV6-2/TRBV6-3	18	.	.
CASSTPRFPYEQYF	TGTGCCAGTAGTACCCCTCGGTTCCCCTACGAGCAGTACTTC	TRBJ2-7	TRBV19	14	.	.
CASSQTGSRSTGELFF	TGTGCCAGCAGTCAAACGGGGAGCAGATCCACCGGGGAGCTGTTTTTT	TRBJ2-2	TRBV7-3	16	.	.
CASPSTSGSSNWQETQYF	TGTGCCAGTCCCTCGACTAGCGGGTCCTCAAACTGGCAAGAGACCCAGTACTTC	TRBJ2-5	TRBV2	18	TRBD2	.
CASSPPNLNYGYTF	TGTGCCAGCAGCCCACCTAACTTGAACTATGGCTACACCTTC	TRBJ1-2	TRBV5-4	14	.	.
CASSLDLRDDSPLHF	TGTGCCAGCAGCTTAGACCTCAGGGATGATTCACCCCTCCACTTT	TRBJ1-6	TRBV7-2	15	.	.
CAIREGAGQPQHF	TGTGCCATCAGAGAGGGGGCTGGACAGCCCCAGCATTTT	TRBJ1-5	TRBV10-3	13	TRBD1	.
CASSVAFDPGNQPQHF	TGTGCCAGCTCAGTCGCTTTTGACCCGGGAAATCAGCCCCAGCATTTT	TRBJ1-5	TRBV18	16	.	.
CASSLINSGNTIYF	TGTGCCAGCAGCTTGATTAACTCTGGAAACACCATATATTTT	TRBJ1-3	TRBV5-6	14	.	once
CASSGNDSIPLKGQFF	TGTGCCAGCAGCGGAAACGACAGTATACCTCTTAAGGGCCAGTTCTTC	TRBJ2-1	TRBV9	16	.	.
CAGYRTGTNTEAFF	TGTGCCGGATACCGGACAGGGACGAACACTGAAGCTTTCTTT	TRBJ1-1	TRBV30	14	TRBD1	.
CASVLSGANVLTF	TGTGCCAGCGTCCTCTCTGGGGCCAACGTCCTGACTTTC	TRBJ2-6	TRBV2	13	.	.
CASRTTGGWSEAFF	TGTGCCAGCAGAACCACAGGGGGCTGGTCTGAAGCTTTCTTT	TRBJ1-1	TRBV2	14	TRBD1	.
CASSSPRARGEKLFF	TGTGCCAGCAGCTCGCCGAGGGCCAGGGGGGAAAAACTGTTTTTT	TRBJ1-4	TRBV3-1/TRBV3-2	15	TRBD1	.